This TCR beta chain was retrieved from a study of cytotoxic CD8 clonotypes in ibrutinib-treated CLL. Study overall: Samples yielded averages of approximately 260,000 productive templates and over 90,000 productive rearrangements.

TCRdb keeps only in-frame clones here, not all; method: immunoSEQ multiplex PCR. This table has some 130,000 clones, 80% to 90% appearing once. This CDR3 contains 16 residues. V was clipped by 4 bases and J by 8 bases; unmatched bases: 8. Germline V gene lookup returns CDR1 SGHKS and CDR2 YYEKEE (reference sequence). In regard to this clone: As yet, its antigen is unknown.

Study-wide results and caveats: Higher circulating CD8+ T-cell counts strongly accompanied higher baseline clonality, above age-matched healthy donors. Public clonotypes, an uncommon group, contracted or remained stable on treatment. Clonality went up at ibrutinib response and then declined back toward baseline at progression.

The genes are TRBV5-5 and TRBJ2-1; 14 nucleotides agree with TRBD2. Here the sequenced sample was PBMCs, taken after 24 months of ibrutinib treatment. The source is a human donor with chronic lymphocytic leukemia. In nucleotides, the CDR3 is TGTGCCAGCAGCCACGGACTAGCGGGAGGCATAGATGAGCAGTTCTTC. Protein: CASSHGLAGGIDEQFF.